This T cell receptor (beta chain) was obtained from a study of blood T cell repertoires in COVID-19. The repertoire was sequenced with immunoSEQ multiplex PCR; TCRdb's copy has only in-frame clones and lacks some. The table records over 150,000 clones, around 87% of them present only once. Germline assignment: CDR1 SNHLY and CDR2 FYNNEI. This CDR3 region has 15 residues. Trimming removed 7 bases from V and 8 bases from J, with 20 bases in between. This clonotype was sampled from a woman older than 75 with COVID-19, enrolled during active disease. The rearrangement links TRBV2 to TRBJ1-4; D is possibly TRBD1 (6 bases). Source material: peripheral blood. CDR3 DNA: TGTGCCAGCAAGCTCCGAAAGGGGGTGAGGGAAAAACTGTTTTTT. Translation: CASKLRKGVREKLFF.